This is a list of T cell receptor beta chains from one sample in a study of response to subunit inactivated influenza vaccine. One entry per CDR3 protein results from TCRdb running MiXCR on the RT-PCR reads. This table holds 610,000 or so distinct CDR3 sequences, approximately 15% found once. The source material was PBMCs from blood, sampled approximately 12 days after vaccination. These receptors all come from a man aged 50-59 years who received an inactivated influenza vaccine. CDR3s leave out the opening cysteine and the closing phenylalanine or tryptophan. A row's size may be missing; if present it is once, few, many or a size class.

size	V	CDR3
few	TRBV12-3/TRBV12-4	ASSLGQVTLKLW
.	TRBV6-1	ASSETGRNQPQH
.	TRBV20-1	SARTGRSNQPQH
.	TRBV29-1	SVRTSGRAFAHIQY
many	TRBV29-1	SVEFGGTNTGELF
few	TRBV12-3/TRBV12-4	ASTIHGYANTGELF
.	TRBV9	ASSVDSGRNEQF
few	TRBV27	ASSLGLDRVGVEQY
.	TRBV12-3/TRBV12-4	ASRPGLSGNEQF
.	TRBV20-1	SAYTSYNSPLH
few	TRBV7-9	ASRPGWDYSYNEQF
.	TRBV20-1	SARDFSPLETQY
.	TRBV20-1	SARRGSGTGVPQH
once	TRBV7-2	ASSLKPRDEKLF
few	TRBV6-5	ASSYSGAFGTGQETQY
.	TRBV24-1	ATSERPLQNGYT
.	TRBV5-1	ASSFSNTNNEQF
few	TRBV15	ATSRDRGQGREKLF
many	TRBV5-1	ASSLVGGYEQY
.	TRBV9	ASSALAGAPF
.	TRBV7-2	ASSLQGYETQY
few	TRBV20-1	SARDGRNNEKLF
.	TRBV6-2/TRBV6-3	ASSFFGTSGGNTDTQY
many	TRBV6-2/TRBV6-3	ASSYRGPSGSGAKNNEQF
few	TRBV2	ASSESGTGTTGELF
few	TRBV4-2	ASSHRITGPYNEQF
many	TRBV29-1	SVVLGLARNEQF
.	TRBV29-1	SVEDYRGWTDTQY
.	TRBV5-1	ASTLLGLAGGETQY
few	TRBV7-2	ASSARPSGRLETQY
.	TRBV11-2	ASSLERTRGSEQF
.	TRBV5-1	ASSPLVDTGELF
.	TRBV11-2	ASSLARLAGGTDTQY
.	TRBV10-3	AISPGQGVRGNQPQH
few	TRBV28	ASSVLTGQGTEAF
.	TRBV3-1	ASSQVFGIGEQY
few	TRBV7-2	ASSLAGGSPLEY
.	TRBV18	ASSIRGFSYNEQF
few	TRBV4-3	ASSQEGLGLQPDTQY
.	TRBV12-3/TRBV12-4	ASSLSFGGGLIGELF
few	TRBV7-9	ASSFDIQSTGELF
few	TRBV4-1	ASSQDGHSGGPQSSYNEQF
many	TRBV28	ASSPGTSHEQF
once	TRBV20-1	SGALAGYTDTQY
.	TRBV12-3/TRBV12-4	ASSSTRNEQY
many	TRBV20-1	SARDPNSRTGGNEQF
few	TRBV7-2	ASSLSGRAPYEQY
.	TRBV4-3	ASSQRWGSGDTQY
.	TRBV10-3	AIRLQGNYGYT
many	TRBV5-1	ASSLVGTSGRSSYNEQF
many	TRBV5-1	ASGQGPNQPQH
few	TRBV28	ASSFSFGGTDTQY
few	TRBV5-1	ASSWDTRNNEQF
.	TRBV20-1	SASRGESYEQY
few	TRBV7-9	ASSLLPGELGNEQF
.	TRBV20-1	SAPTSGRKYEQY
.	TRBV7-2	ASSLAGLLTGANVLT
few	TRBV4-3	ASSQDHRNQPQH
few	TRBV5-1	ASRYEGDQNIQY